The clone carrying this T cell receptor beta chain was counted between two and nine times. This CDR3 contains 11 residues. The V gene lost 8 bases and the J gene lost 3 bases, with 6 bases spanning the gap. This entry is derived from a study of response to subunit inactivated influenza vaccine. TCRdb used MiXCR to reprocess the RT-PCR reads, holding one entry per CDR3 protein. The table records 500,000 or so distinct CDR3 sequences, 9.5% to 12% of them present only once. This chain connects TRBV12-3 or TRBV12-4 to TRBJ2-3; D is undetermined. Sequenced material: PBMCs from blood, taken more than 35 days after vaccination. This TCR came from a man between 50 and 59 years old who received an inactivated influenza vaccine. The chain's CDR3 is CASQLTDTQYF. CDR3 coding DNA: TGTGCCAGCCAGCTGACAGATACGCAGTATTTT.